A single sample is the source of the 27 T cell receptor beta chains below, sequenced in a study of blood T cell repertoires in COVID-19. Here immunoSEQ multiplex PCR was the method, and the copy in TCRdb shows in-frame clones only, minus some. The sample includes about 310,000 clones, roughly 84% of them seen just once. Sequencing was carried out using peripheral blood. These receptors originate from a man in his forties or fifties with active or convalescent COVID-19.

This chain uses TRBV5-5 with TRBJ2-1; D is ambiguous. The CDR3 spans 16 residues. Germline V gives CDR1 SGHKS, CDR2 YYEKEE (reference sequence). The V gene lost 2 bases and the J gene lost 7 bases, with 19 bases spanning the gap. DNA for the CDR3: TGTGCCAGCAGCTTTGTGGGCTGGGTTAACGCGAATGAGCAGTTCTTC. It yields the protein CASSFVGWVNANEQFF.

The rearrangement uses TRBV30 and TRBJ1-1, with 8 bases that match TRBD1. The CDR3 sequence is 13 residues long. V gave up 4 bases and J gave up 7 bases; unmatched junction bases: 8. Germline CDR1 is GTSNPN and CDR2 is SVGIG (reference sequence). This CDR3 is CAWNRDRGGEAFF. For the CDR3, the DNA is TGTGCCTGGAACCGAGACAGGGGAGGTGAAGCTTTCTTT.

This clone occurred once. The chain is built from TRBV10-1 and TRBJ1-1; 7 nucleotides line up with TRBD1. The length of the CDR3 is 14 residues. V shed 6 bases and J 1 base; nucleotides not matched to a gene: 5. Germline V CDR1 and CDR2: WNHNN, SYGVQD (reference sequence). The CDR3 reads CASSGTATNTEAFF. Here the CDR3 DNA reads TGCGCCAGCAGCGGGACAGCTACGAACACTGAAGCTTTCTTT.

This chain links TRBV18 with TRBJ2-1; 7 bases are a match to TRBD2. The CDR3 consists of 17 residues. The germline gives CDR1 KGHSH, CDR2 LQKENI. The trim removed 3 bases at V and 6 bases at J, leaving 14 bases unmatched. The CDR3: CASSPTEGRASFNEQFF. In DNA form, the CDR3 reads TGTGCCAGCTCACCGACAGAGGGGAGGGCTTCGTTCAATGAGCAGTTCTTC.

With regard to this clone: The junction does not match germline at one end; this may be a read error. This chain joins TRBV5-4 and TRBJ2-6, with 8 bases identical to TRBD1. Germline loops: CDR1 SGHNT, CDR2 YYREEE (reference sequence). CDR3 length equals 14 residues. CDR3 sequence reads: CASSTPTGANVLTF. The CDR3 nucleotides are TGTGCCAGCAGCACGCCGACAGGGGCAAACGTCCTGACTTTC. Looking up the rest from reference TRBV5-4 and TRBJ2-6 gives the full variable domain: ETGVTQSPTHLIKTRGQQVTLRCSSQSGHNTVSWYQQALGQGPQFIFQYYREEENGRGNFPPRFSGLQFPNYSSELNVNALELDDSALYLCASSTPTGANVLTFGAGSRLTVL.

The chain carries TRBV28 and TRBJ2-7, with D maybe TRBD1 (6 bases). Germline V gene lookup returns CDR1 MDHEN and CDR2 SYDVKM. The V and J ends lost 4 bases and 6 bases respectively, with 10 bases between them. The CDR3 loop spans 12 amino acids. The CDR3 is CASSSQGPEQYF. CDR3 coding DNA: TGTGCCAGCAGTTCACAGGGTCCCGAGCAGTACTTC. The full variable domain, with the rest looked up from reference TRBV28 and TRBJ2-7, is DVKVTQSSRYLVKRTGEKVFLECVQDMDHENMFWYRQDPGLGLRLIYFSYDVKMKEKGDIPEGYSVSREKKERFSLILESASTNQTSMYLCASSSQGPEQYFGPGTRLTVT.

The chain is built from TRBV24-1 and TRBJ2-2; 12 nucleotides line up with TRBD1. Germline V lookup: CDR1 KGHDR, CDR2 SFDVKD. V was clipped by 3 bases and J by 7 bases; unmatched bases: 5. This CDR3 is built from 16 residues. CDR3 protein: CATSDPGQGAGGELFF. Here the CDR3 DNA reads TGTGCCACCAGTGATCCGGGACAGGGGGCGGGCGGGGAGCTGTTTTTT.

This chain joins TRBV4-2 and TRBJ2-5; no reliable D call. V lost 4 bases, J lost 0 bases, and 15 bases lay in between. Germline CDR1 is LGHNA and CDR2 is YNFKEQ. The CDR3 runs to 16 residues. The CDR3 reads CASSPGWQANQETQYF. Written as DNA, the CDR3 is TGTGCCAGCAGCCCAGGTTGGCAGGCCAACCAAGAGACCCAGTACTTC.

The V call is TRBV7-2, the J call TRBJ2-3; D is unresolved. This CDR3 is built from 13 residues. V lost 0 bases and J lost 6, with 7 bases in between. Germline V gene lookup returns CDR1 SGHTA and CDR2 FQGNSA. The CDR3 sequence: CASSLAEADTQYF. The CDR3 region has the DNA TGTGCCAGCAGCTTAGCGGAAGCGGATACGCAGTATTTT. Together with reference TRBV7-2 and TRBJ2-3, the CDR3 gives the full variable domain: GAGVSQSPSNKVTEKGKDVELRCDPISGHTALYWYRQSLGQGLEFLIYFQGNSAPDKSGLPSDRFSAERTGGSVSTLTIQRTQQEDSAVYLCASSLAEADTQYFGPGTRLTVL.

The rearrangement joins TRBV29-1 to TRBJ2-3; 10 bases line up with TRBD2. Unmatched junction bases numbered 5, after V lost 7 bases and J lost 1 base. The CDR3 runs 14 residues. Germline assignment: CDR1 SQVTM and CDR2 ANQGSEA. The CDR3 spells CSGLLAGRTDTQYF. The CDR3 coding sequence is TGCAGCGGGTTACTAGCGGGACGCACAGATACGCAGTATTTT.

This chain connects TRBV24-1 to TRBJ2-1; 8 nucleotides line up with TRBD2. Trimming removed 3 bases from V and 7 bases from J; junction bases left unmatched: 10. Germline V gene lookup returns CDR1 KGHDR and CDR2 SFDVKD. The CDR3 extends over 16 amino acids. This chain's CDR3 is CATSDAGTRVRNEQFF. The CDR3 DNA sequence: TGTGCCACCAGTGATGCCGGGACTAGAGTAAGGAATGAGCAGTTCTTC.

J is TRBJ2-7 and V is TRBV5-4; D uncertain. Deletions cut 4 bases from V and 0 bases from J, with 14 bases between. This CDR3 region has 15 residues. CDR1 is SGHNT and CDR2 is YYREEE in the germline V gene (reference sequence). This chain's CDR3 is CASSARTDPSYEQYF. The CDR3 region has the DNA TGTGCCAGCAGCGCCCGTACAGACCCCTCCTACGAGCAGTACTTC. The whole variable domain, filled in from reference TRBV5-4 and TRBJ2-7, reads ETGVTQSPTHLIKTRGQQVTLRCSSQSGHNTVSWYQQALGQGPQFIFQYYREEENGRGNFPPRFSGLQFPNYSSELNVNALELDDSALYLCASSARTDPSYEQYFGPGTRLTVT.

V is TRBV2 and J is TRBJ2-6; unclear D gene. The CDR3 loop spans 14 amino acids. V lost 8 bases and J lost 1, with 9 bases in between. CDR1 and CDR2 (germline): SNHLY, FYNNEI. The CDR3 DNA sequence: TGTGCCAGCCGACGGGTGTCTGGGGCCAACGTCCTGACTTTC. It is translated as CASRRVSGANVLTF.

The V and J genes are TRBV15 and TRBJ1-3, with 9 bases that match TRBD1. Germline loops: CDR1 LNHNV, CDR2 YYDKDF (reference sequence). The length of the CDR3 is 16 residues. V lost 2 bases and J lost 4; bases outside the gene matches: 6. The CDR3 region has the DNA TGTGCCACCAGCAGACGTGGACAGGGGACGGGAAACACCATATATTTT. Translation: CATSRRGQGTGNTIYF.

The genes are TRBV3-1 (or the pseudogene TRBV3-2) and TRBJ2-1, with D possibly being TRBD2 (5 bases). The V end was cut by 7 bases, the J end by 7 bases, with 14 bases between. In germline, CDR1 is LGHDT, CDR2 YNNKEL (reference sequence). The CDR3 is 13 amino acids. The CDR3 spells CASMDFRGNEQFF. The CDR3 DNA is TGTGCCAGCATGGACTTCCGTGGTAATGAGCAGTTCTTC.

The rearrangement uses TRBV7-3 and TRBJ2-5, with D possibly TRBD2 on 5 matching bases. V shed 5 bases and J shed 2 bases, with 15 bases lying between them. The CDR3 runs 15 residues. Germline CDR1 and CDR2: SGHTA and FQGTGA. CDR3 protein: CASSRGSGRQETQYF. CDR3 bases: TGTGCCAGCAGCCGGGGTTCTGGACGGCAAGAGACCCAGTACTTC. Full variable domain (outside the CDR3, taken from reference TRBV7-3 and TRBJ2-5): GAGVSQTPSNKVTEKGKYVELRCDPISGHTALYWYRQSLGQGPEFLIYFQGTGAADDSGLPNDRFFAVRPEGSVSTLKIQRTERGDSAVYLCASSRGSGRQETQYFGPGTRLLVL.

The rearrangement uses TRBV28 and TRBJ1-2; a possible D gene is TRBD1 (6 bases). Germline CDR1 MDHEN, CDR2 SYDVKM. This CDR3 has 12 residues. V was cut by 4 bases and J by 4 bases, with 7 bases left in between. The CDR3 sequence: CASSWTAYGYTF. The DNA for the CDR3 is TGTGCCAGCAGTTGGACAGCCTATGGCTACACCTTC.

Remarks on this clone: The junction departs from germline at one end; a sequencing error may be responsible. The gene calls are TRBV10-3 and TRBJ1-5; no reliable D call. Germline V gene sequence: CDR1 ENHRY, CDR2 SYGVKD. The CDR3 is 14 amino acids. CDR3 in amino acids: CAISDRRSDQPQHF. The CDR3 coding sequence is TGTGCCATCAGTGATCGTCGTAGCGATCAGCCCCAGCATTTT.

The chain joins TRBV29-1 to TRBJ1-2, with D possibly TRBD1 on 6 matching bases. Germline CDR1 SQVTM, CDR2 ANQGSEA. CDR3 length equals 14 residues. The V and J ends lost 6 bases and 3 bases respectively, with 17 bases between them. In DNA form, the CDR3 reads TGCAGCGTCGGCGGAGCGGGGGCGGACTATGGCTACACCTTC. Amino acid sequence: CSVGGAGADYGYTF.

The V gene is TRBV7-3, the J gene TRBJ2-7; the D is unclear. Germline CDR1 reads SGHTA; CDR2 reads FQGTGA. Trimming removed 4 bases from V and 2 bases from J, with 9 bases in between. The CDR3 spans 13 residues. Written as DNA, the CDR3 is TGTGCCAGCAGCTCAGCGCCCACCTACGAGCAGTACTTC. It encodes CASSSAPTYEQYF.

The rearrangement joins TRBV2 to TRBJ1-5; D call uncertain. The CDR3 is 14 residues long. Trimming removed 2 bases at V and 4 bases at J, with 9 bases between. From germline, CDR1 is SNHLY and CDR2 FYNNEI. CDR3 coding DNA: TGTGCCAGCAGTGAAAGGGAGGGAAATCAGCCCCAGCATTTT. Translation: CASSEREGNQPQHF.

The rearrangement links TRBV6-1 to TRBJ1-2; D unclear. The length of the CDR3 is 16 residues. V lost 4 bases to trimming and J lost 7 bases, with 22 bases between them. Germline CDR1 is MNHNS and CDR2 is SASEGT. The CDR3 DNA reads TGTGCCAGCAGTGCGGATCCGCGGCAGTTTATCAGTGGCTACACCTTC. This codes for CASSADPRQFISGYTF.

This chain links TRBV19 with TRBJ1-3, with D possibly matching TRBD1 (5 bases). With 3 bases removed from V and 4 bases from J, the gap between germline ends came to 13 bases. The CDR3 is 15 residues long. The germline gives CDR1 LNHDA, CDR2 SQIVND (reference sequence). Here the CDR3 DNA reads TGTGCCAGTAGTATCCCTACAGGTTCCGGAAACACCATATATTTT. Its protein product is CASSIPTGSGNTIYF.

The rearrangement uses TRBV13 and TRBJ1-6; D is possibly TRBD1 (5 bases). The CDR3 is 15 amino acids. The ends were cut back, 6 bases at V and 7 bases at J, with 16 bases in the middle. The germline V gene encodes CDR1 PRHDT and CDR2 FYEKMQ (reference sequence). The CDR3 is CASRVTTVWNSPLHF. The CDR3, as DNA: TGTGCCAGCAGAGTTACGACAGTGTGGAATTCACCCCTCCACTTT.

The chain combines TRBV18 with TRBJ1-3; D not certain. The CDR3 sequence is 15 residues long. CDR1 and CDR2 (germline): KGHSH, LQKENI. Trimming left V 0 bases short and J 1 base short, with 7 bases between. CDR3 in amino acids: CASSPPGESGNTIYF. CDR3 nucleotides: TGTGCCAGCTCACCACCTGGGGAGTCTGGAAACACCATATATTTT. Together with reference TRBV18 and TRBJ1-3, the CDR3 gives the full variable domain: NAGVMQNPRHLVRRRGQEARLRCSPMKGHSHVYWYRQLPEEGLKFMVYLQKENIIDESGMPKERFSAEFPKEGPSILRIQQVVRGDSAAYFCASSPPGESGNTIYFGEGSWLTVV.

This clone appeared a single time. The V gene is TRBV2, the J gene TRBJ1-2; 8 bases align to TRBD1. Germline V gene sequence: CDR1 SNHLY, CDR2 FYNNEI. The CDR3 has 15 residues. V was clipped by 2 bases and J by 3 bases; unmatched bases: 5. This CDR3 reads CASSEQGARHYGYTF. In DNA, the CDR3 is TGTGCCAGCAGTGAACAGGGGGCGCGACACTATGGCTACACCTTC.

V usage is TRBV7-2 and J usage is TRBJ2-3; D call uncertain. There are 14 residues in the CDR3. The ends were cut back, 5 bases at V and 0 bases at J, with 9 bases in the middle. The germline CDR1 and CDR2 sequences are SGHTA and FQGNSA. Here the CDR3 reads CASSLQHSTDTQYF. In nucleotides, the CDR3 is TGTGCCAGCAGCCTACAGCATAGCACAGATACGCAGTATTTT.